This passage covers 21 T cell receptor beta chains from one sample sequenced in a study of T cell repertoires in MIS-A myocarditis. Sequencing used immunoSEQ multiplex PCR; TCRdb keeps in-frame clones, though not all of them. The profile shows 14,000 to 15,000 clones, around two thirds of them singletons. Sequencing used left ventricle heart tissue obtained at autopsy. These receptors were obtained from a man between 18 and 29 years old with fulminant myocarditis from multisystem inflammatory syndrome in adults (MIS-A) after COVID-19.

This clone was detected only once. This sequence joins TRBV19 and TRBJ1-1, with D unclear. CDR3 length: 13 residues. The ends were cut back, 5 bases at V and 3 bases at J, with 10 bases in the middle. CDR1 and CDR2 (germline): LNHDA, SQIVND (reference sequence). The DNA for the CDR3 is TGTGCCAGTAGTTCTGGACGGTACACTGAAGCTTTCTTT. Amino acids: CASSSGRYTEAFF.

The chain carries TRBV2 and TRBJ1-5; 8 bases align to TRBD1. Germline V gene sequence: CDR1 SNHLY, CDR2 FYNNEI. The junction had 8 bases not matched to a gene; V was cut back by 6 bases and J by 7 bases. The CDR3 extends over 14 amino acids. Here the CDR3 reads CASSTLRGQQPQHF. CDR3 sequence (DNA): TGTGCCAGCAGCACTCTCAGGGGGCAACAGCCCCAGCATTTT.

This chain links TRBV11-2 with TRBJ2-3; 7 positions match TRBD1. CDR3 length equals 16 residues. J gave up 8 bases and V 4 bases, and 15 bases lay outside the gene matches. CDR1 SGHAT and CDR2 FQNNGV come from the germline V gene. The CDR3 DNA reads TGTGCCAGCAGCTCCCCGAGCGGACAGGCGGAAGGTACGCAGTATTTT. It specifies CASSSPSGQAEGTQYF.

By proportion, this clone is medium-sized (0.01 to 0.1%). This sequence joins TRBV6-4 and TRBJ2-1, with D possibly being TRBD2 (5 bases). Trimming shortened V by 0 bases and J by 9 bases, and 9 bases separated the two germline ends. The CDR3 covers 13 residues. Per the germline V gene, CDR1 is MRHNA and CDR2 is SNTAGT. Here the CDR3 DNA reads TGTGCCAGCAGTGACTCGAGTGAGGGTGAGCAGTTCTTC. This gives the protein CASSDSSEGEQFF.

The CDR3 coding sequence is TGCGCCAGCAGCTTCGCGACCGGGTCGGGCACCGGGGAGCTGTTTTTT. Translation gives CASSFATGSGTGELFF. This chain links TRBV5-1 with TRBJ2-2, with unresolved D. The germline V gene has CDR1 SGHRS and CDR2 YFSETQ. This CDR3 spans 16 amino acids. Trimming took 2 bases from V and 4 from J, leaving 15 bases between them.

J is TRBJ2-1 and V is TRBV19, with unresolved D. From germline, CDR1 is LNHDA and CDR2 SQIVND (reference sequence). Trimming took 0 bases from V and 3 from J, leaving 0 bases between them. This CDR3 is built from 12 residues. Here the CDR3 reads CASSIDYNEQFF. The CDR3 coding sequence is TGTGCCAGTAGTATAGACTACAATGAGCAGTTCTTC.

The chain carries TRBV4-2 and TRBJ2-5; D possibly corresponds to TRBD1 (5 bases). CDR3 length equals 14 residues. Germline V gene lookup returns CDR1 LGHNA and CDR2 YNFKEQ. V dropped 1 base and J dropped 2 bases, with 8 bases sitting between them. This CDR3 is CASSQGGPQETQYF. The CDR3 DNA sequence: TGTGCCAGCAGCCAAGGGGGCCCGCAAGAGACCCAGTACTTC.

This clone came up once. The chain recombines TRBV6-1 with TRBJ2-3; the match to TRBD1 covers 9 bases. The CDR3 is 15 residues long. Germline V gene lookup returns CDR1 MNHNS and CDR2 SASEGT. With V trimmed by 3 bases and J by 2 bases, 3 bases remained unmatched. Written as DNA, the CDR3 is TGTGCCAGCAGTGACGGGACAGGGCACACAGATACGCAGTATTTT. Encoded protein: CASSDGTGHTDTQYF.

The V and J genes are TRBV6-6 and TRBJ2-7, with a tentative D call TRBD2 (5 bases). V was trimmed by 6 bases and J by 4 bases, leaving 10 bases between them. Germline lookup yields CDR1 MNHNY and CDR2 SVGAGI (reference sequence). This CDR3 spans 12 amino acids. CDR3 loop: CASRGENYEQYF. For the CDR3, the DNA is TGTGCCAGCAGGGGAGAAAATTACGAGCAGTACTTC.

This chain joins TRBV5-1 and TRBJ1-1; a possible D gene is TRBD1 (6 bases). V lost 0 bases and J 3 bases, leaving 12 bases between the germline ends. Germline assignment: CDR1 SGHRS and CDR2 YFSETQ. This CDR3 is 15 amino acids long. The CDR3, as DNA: TGCGCCAGCAGCTTGGCCGGGACACCGGACACTGAAGCTTTCTTT. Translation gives CASSLAGTPDTEAFF.

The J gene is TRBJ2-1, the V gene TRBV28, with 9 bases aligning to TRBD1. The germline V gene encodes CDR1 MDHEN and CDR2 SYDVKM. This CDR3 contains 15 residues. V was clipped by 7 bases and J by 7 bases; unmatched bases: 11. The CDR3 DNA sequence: TGTGCCAGCACCCCGACAGGGGGTACGTATAATGAGCAGTTCTTC. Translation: CASTPTGGTYNEQFF.

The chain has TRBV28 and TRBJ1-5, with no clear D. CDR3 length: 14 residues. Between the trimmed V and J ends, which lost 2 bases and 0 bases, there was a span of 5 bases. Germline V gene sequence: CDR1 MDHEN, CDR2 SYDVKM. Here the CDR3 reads CASSLKYSNQPQHF. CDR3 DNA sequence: TGTGCCAGCAGTTTAAAATATAGCAATCAGCCCCAGCATTTT.

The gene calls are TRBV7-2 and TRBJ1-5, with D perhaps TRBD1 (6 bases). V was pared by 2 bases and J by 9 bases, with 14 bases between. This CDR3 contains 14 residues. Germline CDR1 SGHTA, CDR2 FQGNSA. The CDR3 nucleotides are TGTGCCAGCAGCTTATACGGGGGGCCACGGCCCCAGCATTTT. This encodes CASSLYGGPRPQHF.

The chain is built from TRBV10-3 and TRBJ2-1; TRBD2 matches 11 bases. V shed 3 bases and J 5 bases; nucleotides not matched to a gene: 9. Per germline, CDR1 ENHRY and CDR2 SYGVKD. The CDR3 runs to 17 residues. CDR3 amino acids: CAISDSGGLAANNEQFF. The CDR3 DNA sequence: TGTGCCATCAGTGATTCGGGGGGACTAGCGGCCAACAATGAGCAGTTCTTC.

The CDR3 nucleotides read TGTGCCAGCAGCCCGAGACAGCGGACCTACAATGAGCAGTTCTTC. Its translation: CASSPRQRTYNEQFF. The chain joins TRBV5-6 to TRBJ2-1; D is possibly TRBD1 or TRBD2 (5 bases each). The CDR3 totals 15 residues. The germline V gene has CDR1 SGHDT and CDR2 YYEEEE. The V and J ends lost 4 bases and 2 bases respectively, with 13 bases between them.

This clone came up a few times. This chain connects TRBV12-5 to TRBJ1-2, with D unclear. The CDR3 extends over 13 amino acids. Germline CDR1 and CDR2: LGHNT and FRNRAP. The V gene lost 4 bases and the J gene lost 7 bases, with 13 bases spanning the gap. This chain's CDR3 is CASGYSAAGGYTF. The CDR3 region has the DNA TGTGCTAGTGGTTACAGCGCCGCGGGTGGCTACACCTTC.

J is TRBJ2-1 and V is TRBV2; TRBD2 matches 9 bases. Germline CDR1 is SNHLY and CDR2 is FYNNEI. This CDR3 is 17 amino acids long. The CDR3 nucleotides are TGTGCAACGCTAGTGGACGCGGGAGGGAATTTCTACAATGAGCAGTTCTTC. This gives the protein CATLVDAGGNFYNEQFF. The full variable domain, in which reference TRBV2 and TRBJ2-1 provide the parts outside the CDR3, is EPEVTQTPSHQVTQMGQEVILRCVPISNHLYFYWYRQILGQKVEFLVSFYNNEISEKSEIFDDQFSVERPDGSNFTLKIRSTKLEDSAMYFCATLVDAGGNFYNEQFFGPGTRLTVL.

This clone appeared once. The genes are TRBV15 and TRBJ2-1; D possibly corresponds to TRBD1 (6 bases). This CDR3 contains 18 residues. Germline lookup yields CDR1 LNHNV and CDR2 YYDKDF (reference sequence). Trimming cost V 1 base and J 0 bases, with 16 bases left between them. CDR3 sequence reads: CATSRVRGFPSSYNEQFF. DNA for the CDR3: TGTGCCACCAGCAGAGTCAGGGGATTCCCCTCCTCCTACAATGAGCAGTTCTTC.

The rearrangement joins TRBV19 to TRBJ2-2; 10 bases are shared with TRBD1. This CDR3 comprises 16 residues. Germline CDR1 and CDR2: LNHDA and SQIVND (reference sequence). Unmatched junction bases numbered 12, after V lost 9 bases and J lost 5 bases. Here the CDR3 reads CASRRGGQGTTGELFF. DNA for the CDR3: TGTGCCAGCCGCCGGGGGGGACAGGGGACTACCGGGGAGCTGTTTTTT.

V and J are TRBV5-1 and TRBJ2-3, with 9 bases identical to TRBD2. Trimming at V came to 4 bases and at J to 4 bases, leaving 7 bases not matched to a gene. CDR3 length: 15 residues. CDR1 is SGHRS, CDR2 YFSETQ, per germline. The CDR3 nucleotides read TGCGCCAGCAGCACCGGGACTAGCTTCCCAGATACGCAGTATTTT. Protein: CASSTGTSFPDTQYF.

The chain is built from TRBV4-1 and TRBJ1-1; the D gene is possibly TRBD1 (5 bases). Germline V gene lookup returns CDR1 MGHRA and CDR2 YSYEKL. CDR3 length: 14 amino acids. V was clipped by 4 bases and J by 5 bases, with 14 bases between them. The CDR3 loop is CASSPRTRETEAFF. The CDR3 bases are TGCGCCAGCAGCCCCAGGACAAGGGAAACTGAAGCTTTCTTT.